This TCR beta chain was sequenced in a study of shared clonotypes between healthy human individuals. Assay: immunoSEQ multiplex PCR; the TCRdb copy retains only in-frame clones and omits some. The sample carries more than 2 million clones, 85% to 95% recorded once. Cells designated naive CD8 were CD45RO-negative and were positively selected for CCR7, with terminally differentiated effector memory CD45RA+ cells excluded. Germline CDR1 MNHEY, CDR2 SMNVEV (reference sequence). V lost 6 bases and J lost 4; bases outside the gene matches: 12. The CDR3 runs 16 residues. What was sequenced was naive CD8+ T cells from PBMCs. The TCR sequence derives from a young man in good health. Some clones in this sample may be carry-over from other donors' samples. The V call is TRBV27, the J call TRBJ2-1, with 7 bases identical to TRBD2. CDR3 in amino acids: CASRGSILATYNEQFF. The CDR3 nucleotides are TGTGCCAGCAGGGGGTCTATACTAGCGACATACAATGAGCAGTTCTTC.